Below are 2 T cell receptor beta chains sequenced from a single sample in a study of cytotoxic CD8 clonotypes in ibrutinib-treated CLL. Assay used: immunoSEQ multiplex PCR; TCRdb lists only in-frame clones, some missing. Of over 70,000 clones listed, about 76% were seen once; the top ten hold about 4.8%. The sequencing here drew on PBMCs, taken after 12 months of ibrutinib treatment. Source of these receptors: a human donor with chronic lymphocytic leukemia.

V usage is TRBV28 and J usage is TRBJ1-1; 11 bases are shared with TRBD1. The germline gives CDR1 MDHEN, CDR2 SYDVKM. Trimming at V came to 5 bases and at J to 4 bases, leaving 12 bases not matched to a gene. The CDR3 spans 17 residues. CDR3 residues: CASSPLGTGGRGTEAFF. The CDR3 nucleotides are TGTGCCAGCAGTCCTCTAGGGACAGGGGGTCGGGGCACTGAAGCTTTCTTT.

The DNA for the CDR3 is TGTGCCAGCAGCTTAGTTGGACTAGCGGGAACTGAGCAGTTCTTC. Residues: CASSLVGLAGTEQFF. The chain joins TRBV7-2 to TRBJ2-1; TRBD2 matches at 12 bases. This CDR3 is 15 amino acids long. Germline CDR1 reads SGHTA; CDR2 reads FQGNSA. Unmatched junction bases numbered 4, after V lost 1 base and J lost 9 bases. The full variable domain, in which reference TRBV7-2 and TRBJ2-1 provide the parts outside the CDR3, is GAGVSQSPSNKVTEKGKDVELRCDPISGHTALYWYRQSLGQGLEFLIYFQGNSAPDKSGLPSDRFSAERTGGSVSTLTIQRTQQEDSAVYLCASSLVGLAGTEQFFGPGTRLTVL.